Listed here is a single T cell receptor (beta chain). Its antigen remains unidentified. Listed TCR primers and previously described methods were used for bulk TCR libraries. Using its own MiXCR run on the PCR reads, TCRdb lists one record per CDR3 protein. In the table there are a few hundred thousand distinct CDR3 sequences, around a fifth of which are singletons. Naive CD8 T cells were sorted as CD8+CD4-CCR7+CD45RA+. Trimming at V came to 6 bases and at J to 1 base, leaving 8 bases not matched to a gene. CDR1 is MNHEY and CDR2 is SVGEGT in the germline V gene. This CDR3 comprises 15 residues. This sample is part of a study of molecular identifiers for immune sequencing clone quantification. Broader study findings: Jurkat TCR RNA that was spiked in from one cell was reportedly detectable among some 970,000 naive cells.

The rearrangement joins TRBV6-2 or TRBV6-3 to TRBJ2-5; TRBD1 matches at 7 bases. Material for sequencing was naive CD8+ T cells from blood, with Jurkat cell RNA spiked in. Subset: FACS-sorted CD8+CD4-CCR7+CD45RA+ naive T cells. The clonotype was recovered from a human donor in good health. Some libraries in this study had Jurkat cell RNA spiked in. The CDR3 DNA reads TGTGCCAGCAGCCACGGGACAGAAGTCCAAGAGACCCAGTACTTC. It yields the protein CASSHGTEVQETQYF.